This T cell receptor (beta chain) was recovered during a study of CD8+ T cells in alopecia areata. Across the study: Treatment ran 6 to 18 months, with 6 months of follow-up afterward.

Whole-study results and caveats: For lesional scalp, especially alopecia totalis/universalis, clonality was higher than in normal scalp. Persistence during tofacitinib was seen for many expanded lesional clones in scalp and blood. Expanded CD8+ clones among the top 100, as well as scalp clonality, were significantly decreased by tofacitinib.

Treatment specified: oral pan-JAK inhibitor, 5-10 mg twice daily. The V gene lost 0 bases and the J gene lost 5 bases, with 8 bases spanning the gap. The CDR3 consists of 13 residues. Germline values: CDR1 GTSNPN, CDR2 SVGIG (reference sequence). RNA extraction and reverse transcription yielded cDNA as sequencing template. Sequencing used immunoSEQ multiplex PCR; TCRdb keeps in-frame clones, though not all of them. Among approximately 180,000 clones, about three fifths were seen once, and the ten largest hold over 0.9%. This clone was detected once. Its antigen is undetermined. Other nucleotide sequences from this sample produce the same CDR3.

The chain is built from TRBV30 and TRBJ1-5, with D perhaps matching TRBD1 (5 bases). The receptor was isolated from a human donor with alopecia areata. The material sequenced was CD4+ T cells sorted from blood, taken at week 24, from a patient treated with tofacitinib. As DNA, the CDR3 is TGTGCCTGGAGTGTACGAGGGGATCAGCCCCAGCATTTT. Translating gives CAWSVRGDQPQHF.